A selection of T cell receptor beta chains follows, all from one sample in a study of human T cells and chemical hapten exposure. TCRdb reprocessed the 5' RACE reads via MiXCR and lists one record per CDR3 protein. The data contain 100,000 to 120,000 distinct CDR3 sequences, around a fifth of them singletons. The receptors stem from a human donor in good health. The CDR3 runs from the conserved cysteine through the conserved F or W. Fields, in order: V gene, clone size, J gene, D gene, CDR3 protein, CDR3 DNA. The D gene is left open where the match is weak. A row's size may be missing; if present it is once, few, many or a size class.

v_call: TRBV7-3; clone_size: .; j_call: TRBJ2-1; d_call: TRBD2; cdr3_aa: CASSTGTSGSLYNEQFF; cdr3_nt: TGTGCCAGCAGCACGGGGACTAGCGGGAGTCTCTACAATGAGCAGTTCTTC
v_call: TRBV5-1; clone_size: .; j_call: TRBJ1-2; d_call: .; cdr3_aa: CASSSSGSYGYTF; cdr3_nt: TGCGCCAGCAGCTCTTCAGGCTCCTATGGCTACACCTTC
v_call: TRBV6-5; clone_size: many; j_call: TRBJ2-5; d_call: TRBD2; cdr3_aa: CASREAELAAETQYF; cdr3_nt: TGTGCCAGCAGGGAAGCTGAACTAGCGGCCGAGACCCAGTACTTC
v_call: TRBV28; clone_size: many; j_call: TRBJ2-1; d_call: TRBD2; cdr3_aa: CASSPGTSGYNEQFF; cdr3_nt: TGTGCCAGCAGCCCCGGGACTAGCGGTTACAATGAGCAGTTCTTC
v_call: TRBV27; clone_size: .; j_call: TRBJ2-1; d_call: TRBD2; cdr3_aa: CASSRLAGGLGGEQFF; cdr3_nt: TGTGCCAGCAGTAGACTAGCGGGAGGTTTGGGAGGTGAGCAGTTCTTC
v_call: TRBV6-5; clone_size: .; j_call: TRBJ2-7; d_call: TRBD1; cdr3_aa: CASSGTLGQGRHEQYF; cdr3_nt: TGTGCCAGCAGTGGTACTCTGGGACAGGGGCGGCACGAGCAGTACTTC
v_call: TRBV4-1; clone_size: few; j_call: TRBJ2-3; d_call: .; cdr3_aa: CASSQVGRELYADTQYF; cdr3_nt: TGCGCCAGCAGCCAAGTAGGTCGGGAGCTTTACGCAGATACGCAGTATTTT
v_call: TRBV2; clone_size: once; j_call: TRBJ2-1; d_call: TRBD2; cdr3_aa: CASRPGTSGGNEQFF; cdr3_nt: TGTGCCAGCAGACCCGGGACTAGCGGGGGAAATGAGCAGTTCTTC
v_call: TRBV11-3; clone_size: .; j_call: TRBJ1-6; d_call: TRBD1; cdr3_aa: CASGEGQPNSPLHF; cdr3_nt: TGTGCCAGCGGCGAGGGACAGCCTAATTCACCCCTCCACTTT
v_call: TRBV28; clone_size: .; j_call: TRBJ1-1; d_call: TRBD1; cdr3_aa: CASILRGVTEAFF; cdr3_nt: TGTGCCAGCATCCTCAGGGGGGTCACTGAAGCTTTCTTT
v_call: TRBV5-1; clone_size: few; j_call: TRBJ2-1; d_call: TRBD2; cdr3_aa: CASSILPGLAGGGYNEQFF; cdr3_nt: TGCGCCAGCAGCATTCTTCCGGGACTAGCGGGAGGAGGCTACAATGAGCAGTTCTTC
v_call: TRBV20-1; clone_size: .; j_call: TRBJ2-7; d_call: TRBD2; cdr3_aa: CSATGGLAASYEQYF; cdr3_nt: TGCAGTGCCACAGGGGGACTAGCGGCCTCCTACGAGCAGTACTTC
v_call: TRBV10-2; clone_size: few; j_call: TRBJ2-2; d_call: TRBD2; cdr3_aa: CASRAGAGELFF; cdr3_nt: TGCGCCAGCAGGGCGGGGGCCGGGGAGCTGTTTTTT
v_call: TRBV28; clone_size: .; j_call: TRBJ2-3; d_call: .; cdr3_aa: CASSFGGAGTQYF; cdr3_nt: TGTGCCAGCAGTTTCGGGGGCGCCGGTACGCAGTATTTT
v_call: TRBV4-2; clone_size: .; j_call: TRBJ2-1; d_call: TRBD2; cdr3_aa: CASSPDFGSSGRSSYNEQFF; cdr3_nt: TGTGCCAGCAGCCCCGACTTTGGGTCTAGCGGGAGGAGCTCCTACAATGAGCAGTTCTTC
v_call: TRBV7-6; clone_size: .; j_call: TRBJ2-5; d_call: TRBD2; cdr3_aa: CASSQGGREGETQYF; cdr3_nt: TGTGCCAGCAGCCAGGGAGGCAGGGAGGGAGAGACCCAGTACTTC
v_call: TRBV7-2; clone_size: many; j_call: TRBJ2-3; d_call: .; cdr3_aa: CASSLSGVTDTQYF; cdr3_nt: TGTGCCAGCAGCTTATCCGGGGTCACAGATACGCAGTATTTT
v_call: TRBV28; clone_size: few; j_call: TRBJ1-5; d_call: .; cdr3_aa: CASISRETYSNQPQHF; cdr3_nt: TGTGCCAGCATTAGCCGGGAGACTTATAGCAATCAGCCCCAGCATTTT
v_call: TRBV5-1; clone_size: few; j_call: TRBJ2-3; d_call: .; cdr3_aa: CASSLALQGRTDTQYF; cdr3_nt: TGCGCCAGCAGCTTGGCCCTACAGGGTCGGACAGATACGCAGTATTTT
v_call: TRBV24-1; clone_size: few; j_call: TRBJ2-2; d_call: TRBD1; cdr3_aa: CATSDRDRLNTGELFF; cdr3_nt: TGTGCCACCAGTGACCGGGACAGGCTAAACACCGGGGAGCTGTTTTTT
v_call: TRBV28; clone_size: .; j_call: TRBJ2-1; d_call: .; cdr3_aa: CASSFTRETLSNEQFF; cdr3_nt: TGTGCCAGCAGTTTTACCCGGGAGACCCTATCCAATGAGCAGTTCTTC
v_call: TRBV7-9; clone_size: few; j_call: TRBJ1-5; d_call: TRBD1; cdr3_aa: CASSLGQAGYSNQPQHF; cdr3_nt: TGTGCCAGCAGCCTAGGACAGGCAGGTTATAGCAATCAGCCCCAGCATTTT
v_call: TRBV28; clone_size: .; j_call: TRBJ2-6; d_call: .; cdr3_aa: CASRAVVGRPGANVLTF; cdr3_nt: TGTGCCAGCAGGGCTGTAGTTGGACGGCCTGGGGCCAACGTCCTGACTTTC
v_call: TRBV28; clone_size: few; j_call: TRBJ2-7; d_call: .; cdr3_aa: CASSLRQYEQYF; cdr3_nt: TGTGCCAGCAGCCTGAGACAGTACGAGCAGTACTTC
v_call: TRBV5-1; clone_size: few; j_call: TRBJ2-7; d_call: .; cdr3_aa: CASSFHPDGAYEQYF; cdr3_nt: TGCGCCAGCAGCTTCCACCCGGACGGGGCCTACGAGCAGTACTTC
v_call: TRBV5-1; clone_size: many; j_call: TRBJ1-1; d_call: .; cdr3_aa: CASSLEQGNWGTEAFF; cdr3_nt: TGCGCCAGCAGCTTGGAACAGGGTAATTGGGGCACTGAAGCTTTCTTT
v_call: TRBV6-2/TRBV6-3; clone_size: .; j_call: TRBJ1-1; d_call: TRBD1; cdr3_aa: CASSYSLTGAEAFF; cdr3_nt: TGTGCCAGCAGTTACTCCCTAACAGGGGCTGAAGCTTTCTTT
v_call: TRBV9; clone_size: .; j_call: TRBJ1-2; d_call: .; cdr3_aa: CASSVLQVGGRDGYTF; cdr3_nt: TGTGCCAGCAGCGTATTGCAAGTCGGGGGAAGGGATGGCTACACCTTC
v_call: TRBV12-3/TRBV12-4; clone_size: few; j_call: TRBJ1-3; d_call: .; cdr3_aa: CASSLGPLGAIYF; cdr3_nt: TGTGCCAGCAGTTTGGGGCCACTCGGGGCCATATATTTT
v_call: TRBV15; clone_size: .; j_call: TRBJ2-3; d_call: .; cdr3_aa: CATSREWADTQYF; cdr3_nt: TGTGCCACCAGCAGAGAGTGGGCAGATACGCAGTATTTT
v_call: TRBV5-1; clone_size: few; j_call: TRBJ2-7; d_call: TRBD1; cdr3_aa: CASSFGGQGSSYEQYF; cdr3_nt: TGCGCCAGCAGCTTTGGGGGACAGGGGAGCTCCTACGAGCAGTACTTC
v_call: TRBV11-2; clone_size: .; j_call: TRBJ2-1; d_call: TRBD2; cdr3_aa: CASSSGGGTIGFF; cdr3_nt: TGTGCCAGCAGCTCAGGCGGGGGTACCATCGGGTTCTTC
v_call: TRBV5-1; clone_size: few; j_call: TRBJ2-5; d_call: .; cdr3_aa: CASSLAAGAGETQYF; cdr3_nt: TGCGCCAGCAGCTTGGCAGCCGGGGCCGGGGAGACCCAGTACTTC
v_call: TRBV29-1; clone_size: few; j_call: TRBJ2-3; d_call: TRBD2; cdr3_aa: CSVGGRVGTDTQYF; cdr3_nt: TGCAGCGTTGGCGGGAGGGTCGGCACAGATACGCAGTATTTT
v_call: TRBV6-5; clone_size: few; j_call: TRBJ2-2; d_call: .; cdr3_aa: CASTTTGTGELFF; cdr3_nt: TGTGCCAGCACTACCACCGGGACCGGGGAGCTGTTTTTT
v_call: TRBV3-1; clone_size: .; j_call: TRBJ2-7; d_call: TRBD2; cdr3_aa: CASSPIAGWPYEQYF; cdr3_nt: TGTGCCAGCAGCCCTATAGCGGGATGGCCCTACGAGCAGTACTTC
v_call: TRBV28; clone_size: few; j_call: TRBJ1-2; d_call: TRBD1; cdr3_aa: CASSLYGTDRHGYTF; cdr3_nt: TGTGCCAGCAGTTTATACGGGACAGATCGGCATGGCTACACCTTC
v_call: TRBV29-1; clone_size: few; j_call: TRBJ1-2; d_call: TRBD1; cdr3_aa: CSARTGGNYGYTF; cdr3_nt: TGCAGCGCCCGGACAGGGGGGAACTATGGCTACACCTTC
v_call: TRBV10-3; clone_size: .; j_call: TRBJ2-1; d_call: .; cdr3_aa: CAISGRDYNEQFF; cdr3_nt: TGTGCCATCAGTGGGCGGGACTACAATGAGCAGTTCTTC
v_call: TRBV7-3; clone_size: .; j_call: TRBJ2-2; d_call: .; cdr3_aa: CASSLRGTGELFF; cdr3_nt: TGTGCCAGCAGCTTAAGGGGTACCGGGGAGCTGTTTTTT
v_call: TRBV19; clone_size: .; j_call: TRBJ2-1; d_call: .; cdr3_aa: CASTPAYSRYNEQFF; cdr3_nt: TGTGCCAGTACCCCCGCGTACAGCCGATACAATGAGCAGTTCTTC
v_call: TRBV14; clone_size: few; j_call: TRBJ1-1; d_call: .; cdr3_aa: CASSLGEFGSTEAFF; cdr3_nt: TGTGCCAGCAGTCTTGGCGAGTTCGGGTCCACTGAAGCTTTCTTT
v_call: TRBV28; clone_size: many; j_call: TRBJ1-5; d_call: .; cdr3_aa: CASSFGQPQHF; cdr3_nt: TGTGCCAGCAGTTTTGGTCAGCCCCAGCATTTT
v_call: TRBV5-1; clone_size: many; j_call: TRBJ1-1; d_call: .; cdr3_aa: CASSLVAGRRTEAFF; cdr3_nt: TGCGCCAGCAGCTTGGTGGCGGGGCGAAGGACTGAAGCTTTCTTT
v_call: TRBV27; clone_size: few; j_call: TRBJ1-1; d_call: .; cdr3_aa: CASSFGGGGNTEAFF; cdr3_nt: TGTGCCAGCAGTTTCGGGGGTGGGGGGAACACTGAAGCTTTCTTT
v_call: TRBV10-3; clone_size: .; j_call: TRBJ2-1; d_call: TRBD2; cdr3_aa: CAIKPGLAGDEQFF; cdr3_nt: TGTGCCATCAAGCCGGGACTAGCGGGAGATGAGCAGTTCTTC
v_call: TRBV29-1; clone_size: .; j_call: TRBJ1-3; d_call: .; cdr3_aa: CSVEEQRNTIYF; cdr3_nt: TGCAGCGTTGAAGAACAACGCAACACCATATATTTT
v_call: TRBV5-1; clone_size: .; j_call: TRBJ2-7; d_call: TRBD2; cdr3_aa: CASSLASGGEQYF; cdr3_nt: TGCGCCAGCAGCTTGGCTAGCGGGGGCGAGCAGTACTTC
v_call: TRBV6-5; clone_size: .; j_call: TRBJ1-2; d_call: .; cdr3_aa: CASSFRRDYGYTF; cdr3_nt: TGTGCCAGCAGCTTCAGACGTGACTATGGCTACACCTTC